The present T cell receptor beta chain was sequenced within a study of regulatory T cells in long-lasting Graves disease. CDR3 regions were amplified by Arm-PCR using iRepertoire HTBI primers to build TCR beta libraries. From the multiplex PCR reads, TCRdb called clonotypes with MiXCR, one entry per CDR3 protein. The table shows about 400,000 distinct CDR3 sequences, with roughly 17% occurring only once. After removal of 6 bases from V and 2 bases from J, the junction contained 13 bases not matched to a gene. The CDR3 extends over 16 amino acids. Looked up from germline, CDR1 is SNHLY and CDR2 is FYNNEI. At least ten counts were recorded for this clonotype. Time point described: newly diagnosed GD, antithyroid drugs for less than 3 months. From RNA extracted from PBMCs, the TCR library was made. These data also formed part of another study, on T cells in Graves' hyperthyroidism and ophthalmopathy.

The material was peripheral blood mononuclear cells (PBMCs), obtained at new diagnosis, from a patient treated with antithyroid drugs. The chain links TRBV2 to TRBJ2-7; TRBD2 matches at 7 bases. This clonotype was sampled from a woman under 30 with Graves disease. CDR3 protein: CASRNLRDYRTYEQYF. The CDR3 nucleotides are TGTGCCAGCAGGAACCTCCGGGACTACAGAACCTACGAGCAGTACTTC. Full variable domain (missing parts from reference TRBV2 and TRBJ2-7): EPEVTQTPSHQVTQMGQEVILRCVPISNHLYFYWYRQILGQKVEFLVSFYNNEISEKSEIFDDQFSVERPDGSNFTLKIRSTKLEDSAMYFCASRNLRDYRTYEQYFGPGTRLTVT.